This T cell receptor (beta chain) was profiled in a study of graft-versus-host responses after intestinal transplantation. In the study overall: Among the recipients, all got anti-thymocyte globulin induction and then tacrolimus and steroids for around 3 years.

The study's findings and limits: Among recipient marrow samples, GvH clones were found; some appeared first in ileum or blood. With peak circulating GvH clone levels came an association with early post-transplant HvG declines. Graft-donor T cell macrochimerism coincided with high graft-versus-host to host-versus-graft clonal ratios in allografts.

About this clone itself: What it binds is not known.

Germline values: CDR1 KGHSH, CDR2 LQKENI. The CDR3 is made up of 17 amino acids. The ends were cut back, 6 bases at V and 5 bases at J, with 25 bases in the middle. Assay used: immunoSEQ multiplex PCR; TCRdb lists only in-frame clones, some missing. The sample includes tens of thousands of clones, almost 95% of them seen just once. The source is a human donor who was the organ donor for an intestinal transplant. The sequenced sample was unstimulated CD4+ T cells sorted from spleen or lymph node cells, obtained before transplant. This rearrangement joins TRBV18 to TRBJ2-5; possible D gene TRBD1, 6 bases. The CDR3 DNA reads TGTGCCAGCTCCCGGAGCGAGACAGGAACCAAAGGGGAGACCCAGTACTTC. It codes for CASSRSETGTKGETQYF.